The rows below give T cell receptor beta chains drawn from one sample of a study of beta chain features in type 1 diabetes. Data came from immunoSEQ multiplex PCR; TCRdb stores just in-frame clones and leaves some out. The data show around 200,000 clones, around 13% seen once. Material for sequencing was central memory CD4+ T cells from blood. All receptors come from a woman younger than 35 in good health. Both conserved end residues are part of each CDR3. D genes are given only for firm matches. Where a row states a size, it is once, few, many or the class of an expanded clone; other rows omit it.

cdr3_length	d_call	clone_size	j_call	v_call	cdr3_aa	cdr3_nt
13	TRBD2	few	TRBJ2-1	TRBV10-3	CAISGTNDNEQFF	TGTGCCATCTCCGGGACTAACGACAATGAGCAGTTCTTC
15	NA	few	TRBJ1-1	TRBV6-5	CASSYTGTLNTEAFF	TGTGCCAGCAGTTACACAGGGACGCTGAACACTGAAGCTTTCTTT
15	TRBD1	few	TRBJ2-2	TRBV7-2	CASSLRQGAVGELFF	TGTGCCAGCAGCTTAAGACAGGGGGCCGTCGGGGAGCTGTTTTTT
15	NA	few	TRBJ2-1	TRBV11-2	CASSLALATYNEQFF	TGTGCCAGCAGCTTAGCACTAGCCACCTACAATGAGCAGTTCTTC
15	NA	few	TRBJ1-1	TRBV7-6	CASRGLGTEAHEAFF	TGTGCCAGCAGGGGACTGGGGACGGAAGCTCATGAAGCTTTCTTT
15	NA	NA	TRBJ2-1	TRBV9	CASSVATTRYNEQFF	TGTGCCAGCAGCGTAGCAACTACGAGGTACAATGAGCAGTTCTTC
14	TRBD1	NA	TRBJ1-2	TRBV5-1	CASRLGTGGNGYTF	TGCGCCAGCAGGCTAGGGACAGGGGGAAATGGCTACACCTTC
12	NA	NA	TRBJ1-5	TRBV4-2	CASSQSNQPQHF	TGTGCCAGCAGCCAATCTAATCAGCCCCAGCATTTT
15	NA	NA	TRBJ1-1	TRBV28	CASGLADILNTEAFF	TGTGCCAGCGGATTGGCGGACATTTTGAACACTGAAGCTTTCTTT
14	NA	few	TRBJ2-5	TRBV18	CASSPDRSRETQYF	TGTGCCAGCTCACCGGATCGGAGTAGAGAGACCCAGTACTTC
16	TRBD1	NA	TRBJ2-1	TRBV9	CASSQSGDRGPNEQFF	TGTGCCAGCAGCCAAAGTGGGGACAGGGGACCCAATGAGCAGTTCTTC
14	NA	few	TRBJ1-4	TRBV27	CASGELTTNEKLFF	TGTGCCAGCGGGGAGTTAACAACTAATGAAAAACTGTTTTTT
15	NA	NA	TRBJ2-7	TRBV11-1	CASSLEAVSAYEQYF	TGTGCCAGCAGCTTAGAGGCGGTTAGTGCCTACGAGCAGTACTTC
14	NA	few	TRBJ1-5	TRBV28	CASSLTGWEQPQHF	TGTGCCAGCAGTTTAACAGGGTGGGAACAGCCCCAGCATTTT
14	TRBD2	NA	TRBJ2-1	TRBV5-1	CASSLGTSRDEQFF	TGCGCCAGCAGCTTGGGGACTAGCCGAGATGAGCAGTTCTTC
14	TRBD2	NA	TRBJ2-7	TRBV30	CAWSAGLAAGEQYF	TGTGCCTGGAGCGCAGGACTAGCAGCTGGCGAGCAGTACTTC
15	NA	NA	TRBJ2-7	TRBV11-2	CASSLTRSSSYEQYF	TGTGCCAGCAGCTTGACCCGCTCTAGCTCCTACGAGCAGTACTTC
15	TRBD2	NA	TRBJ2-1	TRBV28	CASSKAGGDYNEQFF	TGTGCCAGCAGTAAAGCGGGAGGGGACTACAATGAGCAGTTCTTC
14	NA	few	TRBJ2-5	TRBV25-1	CASSEYAPEETQYF	TGTGCCAGCAGTGAATATGCTCCGGAAGAGACCCAGTACTTC
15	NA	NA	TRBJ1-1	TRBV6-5	CASIRGQYMNTEAFF	TGTGCCAGCATCCGAGGACAGTACATGAACACTGAAGCTTTCTTT
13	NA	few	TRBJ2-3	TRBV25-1	CASSAQSTDTQYF	TGTGCCAGCAGTGCACAAAGCACAGATACGCAGTATTTT
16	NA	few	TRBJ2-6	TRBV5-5	CASSPQGWSGANVLTF	TGTGCCAGCAGCCCTCAGGGTTGGTCTGGGGCCAACGTCCTGACTTTC
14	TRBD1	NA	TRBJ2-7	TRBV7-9	CASSLRQGVYEQYF	TGTGCCAGCAGCTTACGACAGGGGGTCTACGAGCAGTACTTC
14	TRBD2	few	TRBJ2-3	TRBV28	CASISSGRTDTQYF	TGTGCCAGCATCTCTAGCGGACGCACAGATACGCAGTATTTT
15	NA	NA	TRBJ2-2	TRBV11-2	CASSLIGDYTGELFF	TGTGCCAGCAGCTTGATCGGGGATTACACCGGGGAGCTGTTTTTT
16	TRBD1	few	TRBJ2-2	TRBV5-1	CASSLSGTGGTGELFF	TGCGCCAGCAGCTTGTCCGGGACAGGGGGCACCGGGGAGCTGTTTTTT
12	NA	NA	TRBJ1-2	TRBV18	CASSTGQFGYTF	TGTGCCAGCTCAACCGGACAGTTTGGCTACACCTTC
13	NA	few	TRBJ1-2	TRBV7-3	CASSLQQNYGYTF	TGTGCCAGCAGCTTACAACAGAACTATGGCTACACCTTC
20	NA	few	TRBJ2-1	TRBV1	CTSSQDGGLAGGPGYNEQFF	TGCACCAGCAGCCAAGATGGGGGACTAGCGGGAGGGCCCGGGTACAATGAGCAGTTCTTC